A selection of T cell receptor beta chains follows, all from one sample in a study of T cells after yellow fever vaccination. TCRdb fed the 5' RACE reads into MiXCR, producing one record per CDR3 protein. This repertoire shows 60,000 to 85,000 distinct CDR3 sequences, about 6% found once; its top ten account for under 45%. Sequencing used CD8+ T cells sorted from PBMCs, obtained roughly 45 days after the first yellow fever vaccination. These receptor sequences come from a man aged 18 to 30 who received the YFV17D yellow fever vaccine. CDR3s include the opening cysteine and the closing phenylalanine or tryptophan. A D gene is named only where the DNA matches it firmly. Clone size, where shown, is once, few, many, or a class for clones that have expanded.

cdr3_length	j_call	clone_size	d_call	v_call	cdr3_nt	cdr3_aa
17	TRBJ2-1	few	-	TRBV18	TGTGCCAGCTCACTCCGGGACGTCCGGATGGCCTACAATGAGCAGTTCTTC	CASSLRDVRMAYNEQFF
17	TRBJ2-1	many	TRBD2	TRBV15	TGTGCCACCAGCAGAGTTCGAGCGGGGGGCCCGACCAATGAGCAGTTCTTC	CATSRVRAGGPTNEQFF
15	TRBJ2-3	-	-	TRBV7-2	TGTGCCAGCAGCTTAATTCTGGGTCCCCCAGATACGCAGTATTTT	CASSLILGPPDTQYF
14	TRBJ1-1	-	-	TRBV27	TGTGCCAGCATGCGAGTACCGGGGAACACTGAAGCTTTCTTT	CASMRVPGNTEAFF
14	TRBJ1-6	many	-	TRBV12-3/TRBV12-4	TGTGCCAGCAGTTTGGAGGCCGATAATTCACCCCTCCACTTT	CASSLEADNSPLHF
15	TRBJ2-3	many	-	TRBV9	TGTGCCAGCAGCCCCTCACCGATCGCCTCAGATACGCAGTATTTT	CASSPSPIASDTQYF
12	TRBJ2-5	many	-	TRBV7-9	TGTGCCAGCGGGGGGGCCCGAGAGACCCAGTACTTC	CASGGARETQYF
14	TRBJ2-5	few	TRBD1	TRBV7-2	TGTGCCAGCAGCTCCTGGGGACAGGAAGAGACCCAGTACTTC	CASSSWGQEETQYF
15	TRBJ2-7	many	TRBD1	TRBV4-3	TGCGCCAGCAGCCCCAAGGACAGGAGTTATGACGAGCAGTACTTC	CASSPKDRSYDEQYF
13	TRBJ1-1	many	-	TRBV29-1	TGCAGCGCCACGGGGGGCGAGAACACTGAAGCTTTCTTT	CSATGGENTEAFF
15	TRBJ2-6	many	-	TRBV28	TGTGCCAGCAGACAGGCTAGCTCTGGGGCCAACGTCCTGACTTTC	CASRQASSGANVLTF
16	TRBJ2-1	few	-	TRBV13	TGTGCCAGCAGCTTCGGAAGGGGAAGCTCCTACAATGAGCAGTTCTTC	CASSFGRGSSYNEQFF
16	TRBJ2-1	few	TRBD2	TRBV3-1	TGTGCCAGCAGCATAAAGAGCGGGACCTCCTACAATGAGCAGTTCTTC	CASSIKSGTSYNEQFF
16	TRBJ2-5	many	TRBD2	TRBV11-2	TGTGCCAGCAGCTCCCCTAGCGGGGGTTACCAAGAGACCCAGTACTTC	CASSSPSGGYQETQYF
15	TRBJ2-7	many	TRBD1	TRBV7-9	TGTGCCAGCACCTCGACAGGGCCCTTACTCTACGAGCAGTACTTC	CASTSTGPLLYEQYF